This section outlines one TCR beta chain sequence together with its context. The antigen remains undetermined. TCRB transcripts that were expressed got sequenced, as all of the isolated RNA had been reverse transcribed. The data were produced by immunoSEQ multiplex PCR, yet TCRdb's version contains in-frame clones alone and is incomplete. The sample yields 150,000 or so clones, about 9.8% seen once. The data are from a study of beta chain features in type 1 diabetes. Study context: When patients were set against healthy donors, age, gender and cell yields were similar. Broader study findings: All four CD4+ subsets of Type 1 diabetes patients contained TCRB CDR3s that were moderately but significantly shorter.

J was trimmed by 3 bases and V by 3 bases; bases with no gene match: 4. Per germline, CDR1 SGHTA and CDR2 FQGNSA. The CDR3 length is 14 residues. The specimen sequenced was central memory CD4+ T cells from blood. The sequence was obtained from a young woman in good health. The gene calls are TRBV7-2 and TRBJ2-5; 7 bases align to TRBD1. The CDR3 sequence: CASSFQGEKETQYF. In nucleotides, the CDR3 is TGTGCCAGCAGCTTCCAGGGGGAGAAAGAGACCCAGTACTTC. The full variable domain, in which reference TRBV7-2 and TRBJ2-5 provide the parts outside the CDR3, is GAGVSQSPSNKVTEKGKDVELRCDPISGHTALYWYRQSLGQGLEFLIYFQGNSAPDKSGLPSDRFSAERTGGSVSTLTIQRTQQEDSAVYLCASSFQGEKETQYFGPGTRLLVL.